Following are 21 T cell receptor beta chains from one sample sequenced in a study of blood T cell repertoires in COVID-19. Here immunoSEQ multiplex PCR was the method, and the copy in TCRdb shows in-frame clones only, minus some. The sample holds about 130,000 clones; 75% to 85% are singletons and the top ten take 30% to 45%. The sample taken for sequencing was peripheral blood. These receptors were taken from a man in his forties with active or convalescent COVID-19.

The rearrangement uses TRBV5-5 and TRBJ2-2; unclear D gene. V was clipped by 5 bases and J by 3 bases, with 20 bases between them. This CDR3 is built from 17 residues. The V gene's germline CDR1 is SGHKS and CDR2 YYEKEE (reference sequence). The CDR3 DNA reads TGTGCCAGCAGTTCGATCAGACGGATCGCGGACACCGGGGAGCTGTTTTTT. Translated, it gives CASSSIRRIADTGELFF.

This clone has a handful of counts. This chain connects TRBV23-1 to TRBJ1-2, with 8 positions matching TRBD1. TRBV23-1 qualifies as an ORF whose function is uncertain. Trimming cost V 2 bases and J 8 bases; bases outside gene matches: 13. The CDR3 has 16 amino acids. CDR3 sequence (DNA): TGCGCCAGCAGTCAACTAGCGGACAGGGATCAGCACGGCTACACCTTC. Translation gives CASSQLADRDQHGYTF.

This chain links TRBV11-2 with TRBJ1-6, with 7 bases fitting TRBD1. This CDR3 comprises 14 residues. The trim removed 7 bases at V and 7 bases at J, leaving 7 bases unmatched. Germline lookup yields CDR1 SGHAT and CDR2 FQNNGV. The CDR3 DNA follows: TGTGCCAGCATCAAGGACAGGCGGAATTCACCCCTCCACTTT. Encoded protein: CASIKDRRNSPLHF.

This chain links TRBV6-5 with TRBJ1-5; D gene unclear. V shed 5 bases and J shed 3 bases, with 8 bases lying between them. This CDR3 is 13 amino acids long. Germline V gene lookup returns CDR1 MNHEY and CDR2 SVGAGI. The CDR3 DNA follows: TGTGCCAGCAGTCGAGGCTACAATCAGCCCCAGCATTTT. It encodes CASSRGYNQPQHF.

This clone was observed once. The chain combines TRBV19 with TRBJ1-6; D gene ambiguous. The V and J ends lost 5 bases and 5 bases respectively, with 10 bases between them. The CDR3 has 14 amino acids. Germline V gene sequence: CDR1 LNHDA, CDR2 SQIVND (reference sequence). The DNA of the CDR3 is TGTGCCAGTAGTCCGAGTTCCAATAATTCACCCCTCCACTTT. Translated, it gives CASSPSSNNSPLHF. Complete variable domain (other parts from reference TRBV19 and TRBJ1-6): DGGITQSPKYLFRKEGQNVTLSCEQNLNHDAMYWYRQDPGQGLRLIYYSQIVNDFQKGDIAEGYSVSREKKESFPLTVTSAQKNPTAFYLCASSPSSNNSPLHFGNGTRLTVT.

For the CDR3, the DNA is TGTGCCAGCAGCCAAGCGGGAACTAAAGCTTTCTTT. This encodes CASSQAGTKAFF. V is TRBV4-2 and J is TRBJ1-1, with D unresolved. Germline assignment: CDR1 LGHNA and CDR2 YNFKEQ. V was cut by 1 base and J by 9 bases, with 9 bases left in between. The CDR3 totals 12 residues.

In its sample, this clone was seen once. V gene TRBV3-1 (or the pseudogene TRBV3-2) combines with J gene TRBJ1-3, with TRBD1 as a possible D gene (5 bases). CDR1 and CDR2 from the germline V gene are LGHDT and YNNKEL (reference sequence). Trimming left V 1 base short and J 3 bases short, with 16 bases between. CDR3 length: 17 residues. CDR3: CASSQGLTGGYGNTIYF. CDR3 coding DNA: TGTGCCAGCAGCCAAGGTCTTACAGGAGGGTATGGAAACACCATATATTTT.

This chain joins TRBV5-5 and TRBJ1-1, with D unresolved. Germline V CDR1 and CDR2: SGHKS, YYEKEE (reference sequence). The CDR3 sequence is 11 residues long. Trimming took 3 bases from V and 11 from J, leaving 11 bases between them. This CDR3 reads CASSYTADAFF. CDR3 bases: TGTGCCAGCAGCTACACCGCCGATGCTTTCTTT.

This chain connects TRBV18 to TRBJ2-5, with unresolved D. Germline values: CDR1 KGHSH, CDR2 LQKENI. Trimming removed 5 bases from V and 1 base from J, with 11 bases in between. This CDR3 is 14 amino acids long. The CDR3 DNA sequence: TGTGCCAGCTCAGGGCGTCTTACCCAAGAGACCCAGTACTTC. It is translated as CASSGRLTQETQYF.

The chain carries TRBV6-6 and TRBJ2-2; TRBD2 aligns across 7 bases. This CDR3 spans 15 amino acids. With 3 bases clipped from V and 4 bases from J, the junction kept 5 bases outside the gene matches. CDR1 is MNHNY, CDR2 SVGAGI, per germline (reference sequence). The CDR3 loop reads CASSYSAGSTGELFF. The CDR3 DNA reads as TGTGCCAGCAGTTATTCAGCGGGGAGCACCGGGGAGCTGTTTTTT.

The rearrangement uses TRBV7-6 and TRBJ2-3, with TRBD2 matching 10 bases. Germline V CDR1 and CDR2: SGHVS, FNYEAQ. After removal of 1 base from V and 5 bases from J, the junction contained 9 bases not matched to a gene. The CDR3 is 17 residues long. CDR3 sequence (DNA): TGTGCCAGCAGCTTAGGAATCGGAGCGGGGGGGCGAGATACGCAGTATTTT. It encodes CASSLGIGAGGRDTQYF.

The chain employs TRBV5-5 and TRBJ2-5; 8 nucleotides line up with TRBD2. The germline CDR1 and CDR2 sequences are SGHKS and YYEKEE (reference sequence). This CDR3 comprises 13 residues. V shed 4 bases and J 5 bases; nucleotides not matched to a gene: 4. This CDR3 reads CASSVSGVETQYF. In DNA, the CDR3 is TGTGCCAGCAGCGTTAGCGGGGTTGAGACCCAGTACTTC.

The table lists this clone with many counts. The chain recombines TRBV15 with TRBJ1-4, with a possible D match to TRBD1 (5 bases). The germline V gene has CDR1 LNHNV and CDR2 YYDKDF (reference sequence). The CDR3 contains 14 residues. V lost 8 bases and J lost 4, with 14 bases in between. The CDR3 here is CATRGAGRNEKLFF. The CDR3 DNA reads TGTGCCACCCGCGGGGCAGGGCGTAATGAAAAACTGTTTTTT.

This clone occurred once. The gene calls are TRBV5-5 and TRBJ2-3; D remains ambiguous. The V and J ends lost 0 bases and 1 base respectively, with 9 bases between them. CDR1 is SGHKS, CDR2 YYEKEE, per germline (reference sequence). CDR3 length: 15 residues. Written as DNA, the CDR3 is TGTGCCAGCAGCTTGGGGTCTACCCGCACAGATACGCAGTATTTT. Translation: CASSLGSTRTDTQYF.

V and J are TRBV6-1 and TRBJ2-5; 7 bases align to TRBD1. This CDR3 has 16 residues. With V trimmed by 0 bases and J by 4 bases, 8 bases remained unmatched. CDR1 is MNHNS and CDR2 is SASEGT in the germline V gene. The CDR3 DNA reads as TGTGCCAGCAGTGAAGCGCGGGCCCCAGGGGGAGAGACCCAGTACTTC. Translated: CASSEARAPGGETQYF.

The rearrangement uses TRBV6-5 and TRBJ2-7, with 7 bases matching TRBD2. In germline, CDR1 is MNHEY, CDR2 SVGAGI. Trimming took 4 bases from V and 2 from J; bases not matched to a gene: 5. This CDR3 contains 14 residues. The CDR3 bases are TGTGCCAGCAGTTCGAGGGCGGGGGCCTACGAGCAGTACTTC. Translating it yields CASSSRAGAYEQYF.

The V and J genes are TRBV9 and TRBJ2-5, with D perhaps TRBD1 (6 bases). The CDR3 is made up of 14 amino acids. V was cut by 4 bases and J by 5 bases, with 15 bases left in between. Germline CDR1 and CDR2: SGDLS and YYNGEE. CDR3 sequence (DNA): TGTGCCAGCAGCTCCTCAGGGGTTCGGGAGACCCAGTACTTC. Amino acid sequence: CASSSSGVRETQYF.

The V call is TRBV13, the J call TRBJ1-1, with D hard to call. The V gene lost 5 bases and the J gene lost 1 base, with 2 bases spanning the gap. The CDR3 covers 11 residues. The V gene's germline CDR1 is PRHDT and CDR2 FYEKMQ (reference sequence). CDR3 in DNA: TGTGCCAGCAGCCAGAACACTGAAGCTTTCTTT. Encoded protein: CASSQNTEAFF.

The chain couples TRBV7-6 to TRBJ1-1; 7 bases are shared with TRBD1. The CDR3 has 15 residues. V gave up 6 bases and J gave up 0 bases; unmatched junction bases: 7. Germline V lookup: CDR1 SGHVS, CDR2 FNYEAQ. DNA of the CDR3: TGTGCCAGCAGACAATGGGACAGAGTGAACACTGAAGCTTTCTTT. Amino acid sequence: CASRQWDRVNTEAFF.

The chain uses TRBV7-9 and TRBJ1-6, with a tentative D call TRBD1 (6 bases). Germline CDR1 and CDR2: SEHNR and FQNEAQ (reference sequence). The CDR3 is 14 residues long. V was trimmed by 3 bases and J by 9 bases, leaving 12 bases between them. The CDR3, as DNA: TGTGCCAGCAGCTTTTCGACAGGATTTTCACCCCTCCACTTT. This translates into CASSFSTGFSPLHF.

V and J are TRBV27 and TRBJ1-6; 8 positions agree with TRBD1. The CDR3 loop spans 16 amino acids. V shed 6 bases, J shed 7 bases, and the junction held 11 bases outside the gene matches. Germline CDR1 and CDR2: MNHEY and SMNVEV (reference sequence). CDR3 loop: CASRSTGGVENSPLHF. CDR3 bases: TGTGCCAGCAGATCAACAGGGGGTGTAGAGAATTCACCCCTCCACTTT.